Following are 26 T cell receptor beta chains from one sample sequenced in a study of cytomegalovirus exposure and HLA in healthy donors. Use of 60 Vbeta and 13 Jbeta primers characterized the PCR. Clones were sequenced by immunoSEQ multiplex PCR, and TCRdb holds only the in-frame ones, with some missing. The data show around 180,000 clones, with around four fifths seen just once and approximately 1.3% held by the top ten. The material sequenced was PBMCs. The receptors were sampled from a boy younger than 10 in good health and CMV-seronegative.

The chain links TRBV10-3 to TRBJ1-2; 7 bases map to TRBD1. Germline loops: CDR1 ENHRY, CDR2 SYGVKD. The J segment lost 7 bases and the V segment lost 7 bases, leaving 6 bases of the junction unmatched. The CDR3 totals 12 residues. The CDR3 nucleotides are TGTGCCATCAACGAGGGGGCGGGTGGCTACACCTTC. It is translated as CAINEGAGGYTF.

For the CDR3, the DNA is TGTGCCAGCAGTTACGGCCCGGGGGGCACTGAAGCTTTCTTT. This gives the protein CASSYGPGGTEAFF. This rearrangement joins TRBV6-5 to TRBJ1-1; D possibly corresponds to TRBD1 (5 bases). Germline lookup yields CDR1 MNHEY and CDR2 SVGAGI. The V gene lost 2 bases and the J gene lost 4 bases, with 11 bases spanning the gap. CDR3 length: 14 amino acids.

The chain couples TRBV7-9 to TRBJ2-7; D is possibly TRBD2 (7 bases). CDR1 is SEHNR and CDR2 is FQNEAQ in the germline V gene (reference sequence). The CDR3 extends over 14 amino acids. V was shortened by 3 bases and J by 5 bases, with 14 bases between the two germline ends. The CDR3 DNA reads as TGTGCCAGCAGCTTCGGGGGGCGCGGGAACGAGCAGTACTTC. Its protein product is CASSFGGRGNEQYF.

J is TRBJ2-5 and V is TRBV5-1, with a tentative D call TRBD2 (6 bases). Trimming left V 6 bases short and J 3 bases short, with 21 bases between. From germline, CDR1 is SGHRS and CDR2 YFSETQ. This CDR3 spans 16 amino acids. In nucleotides, the CDR3 is TGCGCCAGCAAACAAGGGTCTAGCGCGAGCAAAGAGACCCAGTACTTC. Its translation is CASKQGSSASKETQYF.

The chain has TRBV29-1 and TRBJ1-3, with 7 positions matching TRBD1. The CDR3 is 14 residues long. The V gene's germline CDR1 is SQVTM and CDR2 ANQGSEA. The J segment lost 0 bases and the V segment lost 5 bases, leaving 4 bases of the junction unmatched. The CDR3 reads CSVHRGLSGNTIYF. DNA for the CDR3: TGCAGCGTTCACAGGGGTCTCTCTGGAAACACCATATATTTT.

This clone turned up a few times. The rearrangement links TRBV5-6 to TRBJ2-2, with unresolved D. The CDR3 consists of 15 residues. Trimming shortened V by 4 bases and J by 3 bases, and 13 bases separated the two germline ends. CDR1 SGHDT and CDR2 YYEEEE come from the germline V gene. The DNA of the CDR3 is TGTGCCAGCAGCCCCGCCCCCTCGGACACCGGGGAGCTGTTTTTT. The encoded protein is CASSPAPSDTGELFF.

This rearrangement joins TRBV2 to TRBJ1-2; D is perhaps TRBD1 (5 bases). This CDR3 has 16 amino acids. Germline assignment: CDR1 SNHLY and CDR2 FYNNEI. The V gene lost 8 bases and the J gene lost 0 bases, with 19 bases spanning the gap. The CDR3 DNA reads as TGTGCCAGCCATCGTAATAGCGGGGGAGCTAACTATGGCTACACCTTC. Encoded protein: CASHRNSGGANYGYTF. The entire variable domain, with the rest obtained from reference TRBV2 and TRBJ1-2, is as follows: EPEVTQTPSHQVTQMGQEVILRCVPISNHLYFYWYRQILGQKVEFLVSFYNNEISEKSEIFDDQFSVERPDGSNFTLKIRSTKLEDSAMYFCASHRNSGGANYGYTFGSGTRLTVV.

CDR3: CASSPDQETQYF. CDR3 DNA: TGTGCCAGCAGCCCCGACCAAGAGACCCAGTACTTC. The V and J genes are TRBV27 and TRBJ2-5; no reliable D call. Germline V CDR1 and CDR2: MNHEY, SMNVEV (reference sequence). V shed 6 bases and J shed 0 bases, with 5 bases lying between them. CDR3 length equals 12 residues.

This clone was seen a single time. The chain uses TRBV7-9 and TRBJ2-7; 12 bases are shared with TRBD2. From germline, CDR1 is SEHNR and CDR2 FQNEAQ (reference sequence). J lost 4 bases, V lost 5 bases, and 3 bases had no gene match. CDR3 length equals 14 residues. The CDR3 is CASSRTSGVYEQYF. The CDR3 bases are TGTGCCAGCAGCCGGACTAGCGGGGTTTACGAGCAGTACTTC. The whole variable domain, remainder taken from reference TRBV7-9 and TRBJ2-7, is DTGVSQNPRHKITKRGQNVTFRCDPISEHNRLYWYRQTLGQGPEFLTYFQNEAQLEKSRLLSDRFSAERPKGSFSTLEIQRTEQGDSAMYLCASSRTSGVYEQYFGPGTRLTVT.

The chain has TRBV6-1 and TRBJ2-1, with D possibly TRBD1 on 6 matching bases. V was clipped by 5 bases and J by 8 bases, with 19 bases between them. The CDR3 contains 15 residues. Per the germline V gene, CDR1 is MNHNS and CDR2 is SASEGT. The CDR3 DNA reads as TGTGCCAGCAGTTCGACAGGAGCCCTGGGCGATGAGCAGTTCTTC. It codes for CASSSTGALGDEQFF.

J is TRBJ1-1 and V is TRBV6-5, with D possibly being TRBD1 (6 bases). This CDR3 contains 15 residues. The ends were cut back, 0 bases at V and 3 bases at J, with 11 bases in the middle. Germline V gives CDR1 MNHEY, CDR2 SVGAGI. The CDR3 coding sequence is TGTGCCAGCAGTTACTCGGACAGAATTTACACTGAAGCTTTCTTT. Protein product: CASSYSDRIYTEAFF.

V gene TRBV10-2 combines with J gene TRBJ2-7, with 9 nucleotides matching TRBD2. This CDR3 is built from 14 residues. Germline V gene data show CDR1 as WSHSY and CDR2 as SAAADI. J lost 7 bases, V lost 2 bases, and 6 bases had no gene match. The DNA for the CDR3 is TGCGCCAGCAGTGAGGCGGGAGGGCCGAATGAGCAGTACTTC. Translation: CASSEAGGPNEQYF.

Concerning this clone itself: This same CDR3 is encoded by further DNA sequences in the sample. The chain uses TRBV6-5 and TRBJ1-1; possibly TRBD1 for D (5 bases). CDR1 and CDR2 from the germline V gene are MNHEY and SVGAGI. V shed 2 bases and J shed 4 bases, with 14 bases lying between them. The CDR3 covers 15 residues. The CDR3 loop is CASSYEGARGTEAFF. The CDR3 DNA follows: TGTGCCAGCAGTTACGAAGGGGCGCGGGGCACTGAAGCTTTCTTT.

This rearrangement joins TRBV6-5 to TRBJ2-5, with TRBD2 matching over 12 bases. The germline V gene has CDR1 MNHEY and CDR2 SVGAGI. The junction had 4 bases not matched to a gene; V was cut back by 0 bases and J by 14 bases. The CDR3 is 13 amino acids. This chain's CDR3 is CASSYSLAGGPYF. The DNA of the CDR3 is TGTGCCAGCAGTTACTCCCTAGCGGGGGGGCCCTACTTC.

The V call is TRBV18, the J call TRBJ1-2; the D gene is possibly TRBD1 (6 bases). The CDR3 is 13 amino acids. Trimming shortened V by 6 bases and J by 8 bases, and 16 bases separated the two germline ends. Germline values: CDR1 KGHSH, CDR2 LQKENI. CDR3 region: CASSEQGLRGYTF. CDR3 in DNA: TGTGCCAGCTCCGAACAGGGTTTAAGAGGCTACACCTTC.

Only a few counts were recorded for this clone. J is TRBJ2-2 and V is TRBV15, with D possibly TRBD2 on 6 matching bases. Germline lookup yields CDR1 LNHNV and CDR2 YYDKDF (reference sequence). The CDR3 runs to 16 residues. V lost 0 bases and J 4 bases, leaving 12 bases between the germline ends. The CDR3 coding sequence is TGTGCCACCAGCAGAGATAACCAGCGGGTCACCGGGGAGCTGTTTTTT. This translates into CATSRDNQRVTGELFF.

Concerning this clone: The junction and the germline gene differ at one end; a read error may be behind it. The same CDR3 arises from other DNA sequences in this sample as well. The chain recombines TRBV2 with TRBJ1-1, with TRBD1 identical over 10 bases. Per germline, CDR1 SNHLY and CDR2 FYNNEI. This CDR3 has 15 amino acids. The CDR3 region has the DNA TGTGCCAGTTACTCGGGACAGGGGAGGCTCACTGAGGCTTTCTTT. Translation gives CASYSGQGRLTEAFF.

A single count supports this clone. The chain is built from TRBV18 and TRBJ2-7; 7 positions match TRBD2. Germline V gives CDR1 KGHSH, CDR2 LQKENI. The CDR3 extends over 15 amino acids. The V gene end was trimmed by 4 bases and the J gene end by 3 bases; junction bases not matched to a gene: 9. In DNA, the CDR3 is TGTGCCAGCTCACTTCAAGCGGGACGGATCTACGAGCAGTACGTC. It codes for CASSLQAGRIYEQYV.

The CDR3 nucleotides are TGCGCCAGCAGCCAATTAGGGACTCCCAAAAACATTCAGTACTTC. It is translated as CASSQLGTPKNIQYF. This chain uses TRBV4-1 with TRBJ2-4; possibly TRBD2 for D (6 bases). The CDR3 sequence is 15 residues long. Trimming took 2 bases from V and 2 from J, leaving 10 bases between them. Germline loops: CDR1 MGHRA, CDR2 YSYEKL.

The chain couples TRBV2 to TRBJ2-3, with TRBD2 matching 9 bases. Germline V gives CDR1 SNHLY, CDR2 FYNNEI. The V gene end was trimmed by 3 bases and the J gene end by 6 bases; junction bases not matched to a gene: 1. The CDR3 is 13 residues long. This CDR3 reads CASSEAGGDTQYF. Here the CDR3 DNA reads TGTGCCAGCAGTGAGGCGGGGGGGGATACGCAGTATTTT.

This chain connects TRBV30 to TRBJ2-7; D may be TRBD2 (5 bases). From germline, CDR1 is GTSNPN and CDR2 SVGIG (reference sequence). Trimming removed 2 bases at V and 2 bases at J, with 10 bases between. This CDR3 comprises 13 residues. The CDR3 region is CAWSRSSPYEQYF. DNA of the CDR3: TGTGCCTGGAGTAGGTCTAGCCCCTACGAGCAGTACTTC.

The rearrangement uses TRBV4-3 and TRBJ1-2; D perhaps matches TRBD1 (5 bases). The germline CDR1 and CDR2 sequences are LGHNA and YSLEER. V shed 2 bases and J shed 6 bases, with 10 bases lying between them. This CDR3 has 13 amino acids. CDR3 residues: CASSQNDRDGYTF. In nucleotides, the CDR3 is TGCGCCAGCAGCCAAAACGACAGAGATGGCTACACCTTC.

The table lists this clone with a count of one. The chain joins TRBV25-1 to TRBJ1-4; 8 bases match TRBD1. CDR1 is MGHDK, CDR2 SYGVNS, per germline. The length of the CDR3 is 16 residues. With V trimmed by 4 bases and J by 10 bases, 14 bases remained unmatched. The CDR3 region is CASSATRTGPSGKLFF. In DNA, the CDR3 is TGTGCCAGCAGTGCGACCCGGACAGGGCCTTCTGGAAAACTGTTTTTT. The variable domain in full, completed from reference TRBV25-1 and TRBJ1-4, reads EADIYQTPRYLVIGTGKKITLECSQTMGHDKMYWYQQDPGMELHLIHYSYGVNSTEKGDLSSESTVSRIRTEHFPLTLESARPSHTSQYLCASSATRTGPSGKLFFGSGTQLSVL.

The chain has TRBV5-4 and TRBJ1-2, with D perhaps TRBD1 (5 bases). V shed 0 bases and J shed 5 bases, with 14 bases lying between them. Germline V gene lookup returns CDR1 SGHNT and CDR2 YYREEE (reference sequence). The CDR3 runs to 15 residues. The CDR3 DNA reads TGTGCCAGCAGCTTGGCCGGACACTTAAATTATGGCTACACCTTC. Protein sequence: CASSLAGHLNYGYTF.

This clone was counted between two and nine times. This chain joins TRBV7-3 and TRBJ2-5; D not resolved. The CDR3 sequence is 13 residues long. Germline assignment: CDR1 SGHTA and CDR2 FQGTGA. The V and J ends lost 5 bases and 2 bases respectively, with 9 bases between them. The CDR3: CASSERPQETQYF. CDR3 sequence (DNA): TGTGCCAGCAGCGAGCGACCTCAAGAGACCCAGTACTTC.

V usage is TRBV4-1 and J usage is TRBJ2-1, with TRBD1 matching over 7 bases. V lost 0 bases and J lost 5; bases outside the gene matches: 10. Germline CDR1 MGHRA, CDR2 YSYEKL. This CDR3 region has 17 residues. CDR3 in DNA: TGCGCCAGCAGCCAAGAAGCGAGGGGGCGGGTAGACAATGAGCAGTTCTTC. Its translation is CASSQEARGRVDNEQFF.